One T cell receptor (beta chain) is described in this entry. What it binds is not known. V was clipped by 2 bases and J by 1 base, with 12 bases between them. Germline V gene data show CDR1 as SGHTS and CDR2 as YDEGEE. There are 15 residues in the CDR3. The data were obtained in a study of graft-versus-host responses after intestinal transplantation. Assay: immunoSEQ multiplex PCR; the TCRdb copy retains only in-frame clones and omits some. Altogether some 97,000 clones are present, more than 85% being singletons, with the ten largest covering about 0.93%. The J gene is TRBJ1-2, the V gene TRBV5-8; D unresolved. This clonotype was obtained from a human donor who was the organ donor for an intestinal transplant. The sequenced sample was unstimulated CD4+ T cells sorted from spleen or lymph node cells, obtained before transplant. The CDR3 bases are TGTGCCAGCAGCTTTGGCCGGATTCTTAACTATGGCTACACCTTC. Translating it yields CASSFGRILNYGYTF. Combining the CDR3 with reference TRBV5-8 and TRBJ1-2 gives the whole variable domain EAGVTQSPTHLIKTRGQQATLRCSPISGHTSVYWYQQALGLGLQFLLWYDEGEERNRGNFPPRFSGRQFPNYSSELNVNALELEDSALYLCASSFGRILNYGYTFGSGTRLTVV.